This T cell receptor (beta chain) stems from a study of blood T cell repertoires in COVID-19. Turning to the study itself: Both acute and convalescent COVID-19 samples were obtained from the United States, Italy and Spain. In each case, the material was cDNA or gDNA derived from T cells, B-cell-depleted T cells, or PBMCs.

In the authors' methods: Reference gene primer amplification gave estimated nucleated cell counts. Assay used: immunoSEQ multiplex PCR; TCRdb lists only in-frame clones, some missing. For V, J and clone size, that table is used; D and trimming come from the DNA. The repertoire has fewer than 700,000 clones, around 90% of them found once; the top ten carry roughly 7.3%. One Seattle source followed patients from active infection through their disease course. The material sequenced was peripheral blood. This TCR was recovered from a woman between 50 and 59 years old with COVID-19, enrolled during active disease.

The CDR3 region has the DNA TGTGCCAGCAGTTTAGGGACTCCGGGGTCTTATGGCTACACCTTC. It encodes CASSLGTPGSYGYTF. The chain couples TRBV28 to TRBJ1-2; D is possibly TRBD1 (5 bases). This CDR3 has 15 amino acids. V was clipped by 2 bases and J by 5 bases, with 15 bases between them. Germline V lookup: CDR1 MDHEN, CDR2 SYDVKM.